Presented here are 12 T cell receptor beta chains from one specimen sequenced in a study of cytomegalovirus exposure and HLA in healthy donors. The table came from immunoSEQ multiplex PCR; TCRdb's copy has only in-frame clones and leaves some out. The profile shows 50,000 to 65,000 clones, just under 95% of them singletons. The sequenced sample consisted of PBMCs. The receptors were gathered from a woman younger than 30 in good health and CMV-seropositive.

J is TRBJ1-2 and V is TRBV9; D gene uncertain. V shed 0 bases and J shed 4 bases, with 7 bases lying between them. CDR3 length: 13 residues. Germline values: CDR1 SGDLS, CDR2 YYNGEE. For the CDR3, the DNA is TGTGCCAGCAGCGTAGATCGGGGCTATGGCTACACCTTC. As protein: CASSVDRGYGYTF.

The chain is built from TRBV7-6 and TRBJ2-3; TRBD2 agrees at 7 bases. The germline gives CDR1 SGHVS, CDR2 FNYEAQ. With 4 bases clipped from V and 4 bases from J, the junction kept 5 bases outside the gene matches. The CDR3 has 14 amino acids. Here the CDR3 DNA reads TGTGCCAGCAGCTCCACTAGCGTTTCAGATACGCAGTATTTT. Protein: CASSSTSVSDTQYF.

CDR3 nucleotide sequence: TGTGCCAGCAGCAAAGGGGTGGGGGAGGGCCTAGGCAATCAGCCCCAGCATTTT. This codes for CASSKGVGEGLGNQPQHF. V and J are TRBV11-2 and TRBJ1-5; maybe TRBD1 (5 bases). Trimming cost V 5 bases and J 2 bases, with 22 bases left between them. Germline CDR1 and CDR2: SGHAT and FQNNGV. This CDR3 has 18 amino acids. Using reference TRBV11-2 and TRBJ1-5 for the parts outside the CDR3, the full variable domain is EAGVAQSPRYKIIEKRQSVAFWCNPISGHATLYWYQQILGQGPKLLIQFQNNGVVDDSQLPKDRFSAERLKGVDSTLKIQPAKLEDSAVYLCASSKGVGEGLGNQPQHFGDGTRLSIL.

J is TRBJ2-1 and V is TRBV29-1; maybe TRBD1 (6 bases). This CDR3 spans 13 amino acids. Germline V lookup: CDR1 SQVTM, CDR2 ANQGSEA. V was cut by 6 bases and J by 2 bases, with 11 bases left in between. Written as DNA, the CDR3 is TGCAGCGTAGAACAGGGAACCTACAATGAGCAGTTCTTC. As protein: CSVEQGTYNEQFF.

The chain joins TRBV10-3 to TRBJ2-5, with 10 bases matching TRBD2. Germline values: CDR1 ENHRY, CDR2 SYGVKD. V was clipped by 4 bases and J by 4 bases; unmatched bases: 6. The CDR3 contains 15 residues. Here the CDR3 reads CAISGFLAGAETQYF. The DNA for the CDR3 is TGTGCCATCAGTGGTTTCCTAGCGGGGGCAGAGACCCAGTACTTC.

This chain uses TRBV6-5 with TRBJ2-3; a possible D gene is TRBD1 (7 bases). Germline-derived CDR1 and CDR2 are MNHEY and SVGAGI. The CDR3 extends over 15 amino acids. V was clipped by 8 bases and J by 0 bases, with 15 bases between them. For the CDR3, the DNA is TGTGCCAGCGGAGGGGGCGACCCTAGCACAGATACGCAGTATTTT. Translating it yields CASGGGDPSTDTQYF.

The chain recombines TRBV30 with TRBJ2-5; maybe TRBD1 (5 bases). The germline V and J ends were trimmed by 2 bases and 2 bases, with 6 bases remaining between them. The CDR3 length is 12 residues. Germline CDR1 is GTSNPN and CDR2 is SVGIG (reference sequence). CDR3 in DNA: TGTGCCTGGAGTAAGGGGCAAGAGACCCAGTACTTC. It translates to CAWSKGQETQYF.

The chain recombines TRBV30 with TRBJ2-1; the match to TRBD2 covers 8 bases. The CDR3 runs to 14 residues. Trimming cost V 2 bases and J 8 bases; bases outside gene matches: 8. The germline gives CDR1 GTSNPN, CDR2 SVGIG (reference sequence). This CDR3 reads CAWSPGLGWDEQFF. For the CDR3, the DNA is TGTGCCTGGAGTCCGGGACTAGGCTGGGATGAGCAGTTCTTC.

The chain couples TRBV5-7 to TRBJ1-4, with D maybe TRBD1 (5 bases). TRBV5-7 is classed as an ORF, of uncertain function. V dropped 4 bases and J dropped 5 bases, with 12 bases sitting between them. The CDR3 loop spans 14 amino acids. CDR3 loop: CASSQQVINEKLFF. The DNA of the CDR3 is TGTGCCAGCAGCCAACAGGTCATCAATGAAAAACTGTTTTTT.

The rearrangement uses TRBV23-1 and TRBJ1-1; D uncertain. TRBV23-1 is an ORF, and what it does is uncertain. The CDR3 is 15 residues long. Trimming left V 0 bases short and J 0 bases short, with 8 bases between. Here the CDR3 DNA reads TGCGCCAGCAGTCAATCAATGCCTATGAACACTGAAGCTTTCTTT. This translates into CASSQSMPMNTEAFF.

The V gene is TRBV5-1, the J gene TRBJ1-2; TRBD1 might be the D (6 bases). Germline V gives CDR1 SGHRS, CDR2 YFSETQ. The CDR3 has 14 residues. V was shortened by 0 bases and J by 4 bases, with 10 bases between the two germline ends. Here the CDR3 reads CASSLAMDSYGYTF. The CDR3 nucleotides are TGCGCCAGCAGCTTGGCGATGGACAGCTATGGCTACACCTTC.

This rearrangement joins TRBV5-1 to TRBJ1-1; 9 bases are a match to TRBD1. The CDR3 sequence is 15 residues long. V dropped 4 bases and J dropped 2; count of bases not matched to a gene: 6. Germline CDR1 reads SGHRS; CDR2 reads YFSETQ. The CDR3 region has the DNA TGCGCCAGCAGCCCCCGGGGACAGGGCAACACTGAAGCTTTCTTT. As protein: CASSPRGQGNTEAFF.